The 2 T cell receptor beta chains listed next were all sequenced from one sample in a study of blood T cell repertoires in COVID-19. Produced via immunoSEQ multiplex PCR; TCRdb's table is partial and in-frame only. The sample contains roughly 68,000 clones, approximately 88% of which appear only once. The sample taken for sequencing was peripheral blood. All receptors derive from a man between 50 and 59 years old with acute or convalescent COVID-19.

This clone was seen a single time. The rearrangement joins TRBV18 to TRBJ1-1, with D maybe TRBD1 (6 bases). Germline V gene sequence: CDR1 KGHSH, CDR2 LQKENI. This CDR3 contains 14 residues. The V end lost 4 bases, the J end lost 6 bases, and 15 bases lay between the germline ends. The CDR3 region is CASSLAGGASEAFF. The CDR3 DNA reads as TGTGCCAGCTCACTGGCCGGGGGGGCGTCTGAAGCTTTCTTT.

DNA for the CDR3: TGTGCCAGTAGTAGGAGGCAGATCGGGGAAAAACTGTTTTTT. This translates into CASSRRQIGEKLFF. The gene calls are TRBV19 and TRBJ1-4; no clear D gene. Trimming removed 4 bases from V and 8 bases from J, with 14 bases in between. The germline V gene has CDR1 LNHDA and CDR2 SQIVND (reference sequence). CDR3 length: 14 amino acids.